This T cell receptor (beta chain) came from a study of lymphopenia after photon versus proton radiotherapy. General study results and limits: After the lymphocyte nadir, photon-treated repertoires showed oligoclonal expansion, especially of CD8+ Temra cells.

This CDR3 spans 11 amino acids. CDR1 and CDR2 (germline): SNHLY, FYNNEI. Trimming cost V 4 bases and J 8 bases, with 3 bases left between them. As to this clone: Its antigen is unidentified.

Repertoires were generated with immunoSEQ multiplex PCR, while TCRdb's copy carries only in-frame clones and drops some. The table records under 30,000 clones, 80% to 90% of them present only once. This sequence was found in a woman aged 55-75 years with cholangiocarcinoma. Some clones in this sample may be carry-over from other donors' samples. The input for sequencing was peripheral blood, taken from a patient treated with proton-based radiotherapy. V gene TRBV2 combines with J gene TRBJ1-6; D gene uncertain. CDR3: CASSVDSPLHF. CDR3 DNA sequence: TGTGCCAGCAGTGTTGATTCACCCCTCCACTTT.